In this sample, the clone carrying this T cell receptor beta chain turned up many times. This CDR3 is built from 14 residues. Germline CDR1 reads SEHNR; CDR2 reads FQNEAQ (reference sequence). V gave up 5 bases and J gave up 10 bases; unmatched junction bases: 5. The data stem from a study of metastatic and nonmetastatic thyroid tumors. Study as a whole: Peripheral blood and tumor or nodule samples from malignant and benign thyroid patients were compared.

From the PCR reads, TCRdb re-called clones with MiXCR. The profile shows around 20,000 clones, 13% to 15% of them singletons. None of the patients had undergone any treatment ahead of thyroid surgery. Specimen: tumor tissue. The rearrangement links TRBV7-9 to TRBJ2-1; 13 bases map to TRBD2. The sequence was collected from a female donor with papillary thyroid cancer or a benign thyroid nodule (not recorded which). Some clones in this sample may be carry-over from other donors' samples. This CDR3 reads CASSPGTSGEEQFF. The CDR3 nucleotides are TGTGCCAGCAGCCCCGGGACTAGCGGGGAAGAGCAGTTCTTC.